These 26 T cell receptor beta chains originate from one sample sequenced in a study of shared clonotypes between healthy human individuals. Only in-frame clones appear in the TCRdb table, and some are missing; sequencing was by immunoSEQ multiplex PCR. The data show 2,500,000 or so clones, with more than 80% seen just once and 0.13% to 0.15% held by the top ten. Sequenced material: naive CD4+ T cells sorted from blood. Stated subset: CD45RA+ positively selected. The receptors were sampled from a man between 18 and 29 years old in good health.

The chain joins TRBV30 to TRBJ1-1; tentatively, D is TRBD1 (6 bases). The CDR3 has 12 residues. Germline CDR1 reads GTSNPN; CDR2 reads SVGIG (reference sequence). V was pared by 7 bases and J by 1 base, with 10 bases between. In DNA, the CDR3 is TGTGCCTCGTCGACAGGGAACACTGAAGCTTTCTTT. Its translation: CASSTGNTEAFF.

V gene TRBV30 combines with J gene TRBJ1-2; 7 bases are shared with TRBD1. This CDR3 has 12 amino acids. Unmatched junction bases numbered 3, after V lost 7 bases and J lost 1 base. The germline gives CDR1 GTSNPN, CDR2 SVGIG (reference sequence). CDR3 DNA: TGTGCCTCCCGGGACAGTAACTATGGCTACACCTTC. Encoded protein: CASRDSNYGYTF.

In the case of this clone: The sample has other DNA sequences that encode this CDR3 too. The CDR3 here is CASGPQGGETQYF. CDR3 coding DNA: TGTGCTAGTGGTCCCCAGGGGGGAGAGACCCAGTACTTC. The rearrangement joins TRBV12-5 to TRBJ2-5, with TRBD1 as a possible D gene (7 bases). V was trimmed by 5 bases and J by 4 bases, leaving 11 bases between them. Germline assignment: CDR1 LGHNT and CDR2 FRNRAP. The CDR3 consists of 13 residues.

The chain links TRBV11-2 to TRBJ2-7; 11 nucleotides match TRBD2. This CDR3 region has 15 residues. The V gene end was trimmed by 5 bases and the J gene end by 3 bases; junction bases not matched to a gene: 6. Germline V CDR1 and CDR2: SGHAT, FQNNGV. The CDR3 here is CASSVGTSGNYEQYF. Written as DNA, the CDR3 is TGTGCCAGCAGCGTAGGGACTAGCGGAAACTACGAGCAGTACTTC.

The chain is built from TRBV10-3 and TRBJ2-1; 8 bases line up with TRBD2. J gave up 2 bases and V 6 bases, and 15 bases lay outside the gene matches. Germline V gene lookup returns CDR1 ENHRY and CDR2 SYGVKD. The CDR3 totals 18 residues. The CDR3 region has the DNA TGTGCCATCAGGCCGGGACTAGGGATCAAGGGGGCCTACAATGAGCAGTTCTTC. Translating it yields CAIRPGLGIKGAYNEQFF.

CDR3 protein: CASPRAEDRTDTQYF. CDR3 in DNA: TGCGCCAGCCCTAGGGCGGAAGACCGCACAGATACGCAGTATTTT. The V call is TRBV23-1, the J call TRBJ2-3; D remains unclear. TRBV23-1 is classed as an ORF, of uncertain function. The CDR3 covers 15 residues. The V end was cut by 8 bases, the J end by 1 base, with 16 bases between.

The CDR3 reads CASKRDGYTF. The CDR3 coding sequence is TGCGCCAGCAAGAGGGACGGCTACACCTTC. J is TRBJ1-2 and V is TRBV23-1, with D maybe TRBD1 (5 bases). TRBV23-1 is filed as an ORF, its function uncertain. This CDR3 contains 10 residues. V was pared by 7 bases and J by 8 bases, with 8 bases between.

This clone was detected once. The rearrangement links TRBV6-6 to TRBJ2-2, with D possibly being TRBD2 (5 bases). V lost 2 bases to trimming and J lost 0 bases, with 7 bases between them. The germline gives CDR1 MNHNY, CDR2 SVGAGI (reference sequence). The CDR3 sequence is 15 residues long. As DNA, the CDR3 is TGTGCCAGCAGTTACCGGGGTCCGAACACCGGGGAGCTGTTTTTT. Encoded protein: CASSYRGPNTGELFF.

V usage is TRBV11-2 and J usage is TRBJ2-1, with D possibly being TRBD1 or TRBD2 (5 bases each). V shed 6 bases and J shed 10 bases, with 10 bases lying between them. The germline V gene encodes CDR1 SGHAT and CDR2 FQNNGV. The CDR3 sequence is 11 residues long. This CDR3 reads CASRVGTEQFF. CDR3 nucleotide sequence: TGTGCCAGCAGAGTGGGGACCGAGCAGTTCTTC. Together with reference TRBV11-2 and TRBJ2-1, the CDR3 gives the full variable domain: EAGVAQSPRYKIIEKRQSVAFWCNPISGHATLYWYQQILGQGPKLLIQFQNNGVVDDSQLPKDRFSAERLKGVDSTLKIQPAKLEDSAVYLCASRVGTEQFFGPGTRLTVL.

The V and J genes are TRBV5-1 and TRBJ2-1; the D gene is possibly TRBD2 (6 bases). From germline, CDR1 is SGHRS and CDR2 YFSETQ. The CDR3 contains 16 residues. The germline V and J ends were trimmed by 4 bases and 5 bases, with 19 bases remaining between them. CDR3 amino acids: CASSPLNGGENNEQFF. The CDR3 nucleotides are TGCGCCAGCAGCCCGCTTAATGGCGGGGAGAACAATGAGCAGTTCTTC.

The V call is TRBV6-6, the J call TRBJ2-7; 7 bases fit TRBD1. Germline lookup yields CDR1 MNHNY and CDR2 SVGAGI (reference sequence). CDR3 length: 13 residues. With V trimmed by 2 bases and J by 8 bases, 6 bases remained unmatched. The CDR3, as DNA: TGTGCCAGCAGTTACGATCAGGGGGTGCAGCAGTACTTC. Translation: CASSYDQGVQQYF.

The V gene is TRBV6-6, the J gene TRBJ2-1; TRBD1 matches at 7 bases. Germline-derived CDR1 and CDR2 are MNHNY and SVGAGI (reference sequence). CDR3 length: 13 residues. V was pared by 3 bases and J by 6 bases, with 2 bases of the junction left unmatched. CDR3 coding DNA: TGTGCCAGCAGTTATACAGGGGCCAATGAGCAGTTCTTC. Translating gives CASSYTGANEQFF.

The chain is built from TRBV5-1 and TRBJ1-1; D call uncertain. V lost 0 bases to trimming and J lost 1 base, with 13 bases between them. The CDR3 sequence is 16 residues long. Germline loops: CDR1 SGHRS, CDR2 YFSETQ. The CDR3 is CASSLDIPSRNTEAFF. DNA of the CDR3: TGCGCCAGCAGCTTGGATATACCGTCACGGAACACTGAAGCTTTCTTT. The full variable domain, in which reference TRBV5-1 and TRBJ1-1 provide the parts outside the CDR3, is KAGVTQTPRYLIKTRGQQVTLSCSPISGHRSVSWYQQTPGQGLQFLFEYFSETQRNKGNFPGRFSGRQFSNSRSEMNVSTLELGDSALYLCASSLDIPSRNTEAFFGQGTRLTVV.

Remarks on this clone: Within the sample, other DNA sequences also encode this same CDR3. CDR3: CASSFGTSGSYEQYF. The DNA of the CDR3 is TGTGCCAGCAGCTTCGGGACTAGCGGCTCCTACGAGCAGTACTTC. J is TRBJ2-7 and V is TRBV7-2, with TRBD2 matching over 11 bases. V dropped 3 bases and J dropped 0; count of bases not matched to a gene: 1. Looked up from germline, CDR1 is SGHTA and CDR2 is FQGNSA. CDR3 length: 15 residues. The variable domain in full, completed from reference TRBV7-2 and TRBJ2-7, reads GAGVSQSPSNKVTEKGKDVELRCDPISGHTALYWYRQSLGQGLEFLIYFQGNSAPDKSGLPSDRFSAERTGGSVSTLTIQRTQQEDSAVYLCASSFGTSGSYEQYFGPGTRLTVT.

On this clone itself: This CDR3 is also generated by other DNA sequences in the sample. The chain employs TRBV10-3 and TRBJ2-5; D possibly uses TRBD1 or TRBD2 (5 bases each). The germline V gene has CDR1 ENHRY and CDR2 SYGVKD. This CDR3 has 15 residues. V lost 3 bases and J 4 bases, leaving 15 bases between the germline ends. For the CDR3, the DNA is TGTGCCATCAGTGATTCGTCTGGGGGTAGAGAGACCCAGTACTTC. Translation gives CAISDSSGGRETQYF.

This chain connects TRBV30 to TRBJ2-7; TRBD2 matches 11 bases. CDR3 length: 15 amino acids. The V gene end was trimmed by 1 base and the J gene end by 2 bases; junction bases not matched to a gene: 4. Germline CDR1 reads GTSNPN; CDR2 reads SVGIG (reference sequence). The CDR3 loop reads CAWSGASGGTYEQYF. For the CDR3, the DNA is TGTGCCTGGAGTGGGGCTAGCGGGGGGACCTACGAGCAGTACTTC.

This clone is a singleton in its sample. V and J are TRBV5-1 and TRBJ1-2; D may be TRBD1 (5 bases). V was pared by 4 bases and J by 2 bases, with 12 bases between. Germline lookup yields CDR1 SGHRS and CDR2 YFSETQ. The CDR3 has 14 residues. The CDR3 nucleotides are TGCGCCAGCAGCCCGGGACTTCCGAACTATGGCTACACCTTC. Protein product: CASSPGLPNYGYTF.

This chain links TRBV10-3 with TRBJ1-6, with 7 bases lining up with TRBD1. The junction had 5 bases not matched to a gene; V was cut back by 8 bases and J by 7 bases. CDR3 size: 13 residues. Germline V gene sequence: CDR1 ENHRY, CDR2 SYGVKD. The CDR3 is CAIGGQINSPLHF. The CDR3 coding sequence is TGTGCCATCGGGGGACAGATAAATTCACCCCTCCACTTT.

V gene TRBV27 combines with J gene TRBJ2-3; TRBD1 aligns across 9 bases. This CDR3 region has 16 residues. J was trimmed by 2 bases and V by 5 bases; bases with no gene match: 8. Looked up from germline, CDR1 is MNHEY and CDR2 is SMNVEV (reference sequence). As DNA, the CDR3 is TGTGCCAGCAGTCTACAGGGGGCGCGAGACACAGATACGCAGTATTTT. Residues: CASSLQGARDTDTQYF.

This chain links TRBV25-1 with TRBJ1-4; D remains ambiguous. CDR1 and CDR2 from the germline V gene are MGHDK and SYGVNS. The ends were cut back, 3 bases at V and 0 bases at J, with 11 bases in the middle. The CDR3 extends over 16 amino acids. The CDR3 loop is CASSEPRGATNEKLFF. CDR3 DNA: TGTGCCAGCAGTGAGCCCCGGGGTGCAACTAATGAAAAACTGTTTTTT.

The V call is TRBV2, the J call TRBJ1-2, with 8 positions matching TRBD1. The germline V gene encodes CDR1 SNHLY and CDR2 FYNNEI. After removal of 4 bases from V and 8 bases from J, the junction contained 12 bases not matched to a gene. The CDR3 contains 15 residues. The CDR3 DNA sequence: TGTGCCAGCAGTGCCCTCCGACAGGGGACTTACGGCTACACCTTC. Translated, it gives CASSALRQGTYGYTF.

The chain uses TRBV25-1 and TRBJ2-1; tentative D call: TRBD2 (6 bases). V shed 3 bases and J shed 7 bases, with 16 bases lying between them. The CDR3 covers 15 residues. The germline V gene has CDR1 MGHDK and CDR2 SYGVNS. The CDR3 DNA reads TGTGCCAGCAGTGAGCCCATACGAGGGAGGAATGAGCAGTTCTTC. Protein: CASSEPIRGRNEQFF.

The chain has TRBV2 and TRBJ1-4; no definite D call. CDR1 and CDR2 from the germline V gene are SNHLY and FYNNEI. V lost 3 bases and J lost 3, with 8 bases in between. There are 14 residues in the CDR3. Here the CDR3 DNA reads TGTGCCAGCAGTGACGGCCGGTCTAATGAAAAACTGTTTTTT. This gives the protein CASSDGRSNEKLFF.

The gene calls are TRBV30 and TRBJ1-1, with unresolved D. V lost 3 bases and J lost 0, with 5 bases in between. This CDR3 region has 12 residues. CDR1 and CDR2 from the germline V gene are GTSNPN and SVGIG (reference sequence). The chain's CDR3 is CAWRWVNTEAFF. CDR3 bases: TGTGCCTGGAGATGGGTGAACACTGAAGCTTTCTTT.

The chain has TRBV19 and TRBJ1-1; 8 bases are a match to TRBD1. The CDR3 covers 16 residues. CDR1 is LNHDA and CDR2 is SQIVND in the germline V gene (reference sequence). V dropped 6 bases and J dropped 1; count of bases not matched to a gene: 10. The DNA for the CDR3 is TGTGCCAGTAGCCACGGACAGGGACTGGGGAACACTGAAGCTTTCTTT. Translation: CASSHGQGLGNTEAFF.

Written as DNA, the CDR3 is TGTGCCAGCTCACCACTGACTAGGACGGATGAGCAGTTCTTC. Amino acids: CASSPLTRTDEQFF. The chain has TRBV18 and TRBJ2-1; D may be TRBD2 (6 bases). The CDR3 sequence is 14 residues long. Germline V gene data show CDR1 as KGHSH and CDR2 as LQKENI. V lost 1 base, J lost 8 bases, and 12 bases lay in between.